The 13 T cell receptor beta chains in this list originate from one sample, sequenced in a study of technical replicates of blood from a handful of donors. Clones were sequenced by immunoSEQ multiplex PCR, and TCRdb holds only the in-frame ones, with some missing. This sample has about 75,000 clones, with 91% found just once. Sequenced material: T cells isolated from PBMCs. The receptors were gathered from a human donor in good health. Some clones in this sample may be carry-over from other donors' samples.

The chain is built from TRBV7-9 and TRBJ2-1, with 7 bases lining up with TRBD1. J lost 8 bases, V lost 5 bases, and 12 bases had no gene match. CDR3 length: 15 amino acids. The germline gives CDR1 SEHNR, CDR2 FQNEAQ (reference sequence). The CDR3 DNA sequence: TGTGCCAGCAGCCGTACGGACAGGACTCGCCATGAGCAGTTCTTC. This gives the protein CASSRTDRTRHEQFF.

V and J are TRBV6-1 and TRBJ1-1; D call uncertain. Germline V gives CDR1 MNHNS, CDR2 SASEGT. The V and J ends lost 3 bases and 3 bases respectively, with 8 bases between them. This CDR3 comprises 13 residues. The CDR3 here is CASSEIRDTEAFF. CDR3 bases: TGTGCCAGCAGTGAGATCCGGGACACTGAAGCTTTCTTT.

The V gene is TRBV6-4, the J gene TRBJ2-5; 9 bases are a match to TRBD2. CDR3 length: 14 amino acids. V lost 5 bases and J lost 2; bases outside the gene matches: 3. CDR1 and CDR2 from the germline V gene are MRHNA and SNTAGT. In DNA, the CDR3 is TGTGCCAGCAGTCAGACTAGCGGACAAGAGACCCAGTACTTC. It is translated as CASSQTSGQETQYF.

The rearrangement links TRBV27 to TRBJ2-5; 8 bases match TRBD1. The V segment lost 6 bases and the J segment 4 bases; nucleotides outside the gene matches: 4. This CDR3 spans 13 amino acids. Germline assignment: CDR1 MNHEY and CDR2 SMNVEV (reference sequence). CDR3 nucleotide sequence: TGTGCCAGCAGCTGGACAGGGCGAGAGACCCAGTACTTC. Amino acid sequence: CASSWTGRETQYF.

The J gene is TRBJ1-5, the V gene TRBV10-2; maybe TRBD1 (5 bases). V lost 3 bases, J lost 2 bases, and 14 bases lay in between. The CDR3 is 16 residues long. In germline, CDR1 is WSHSY, CDR2 SAAADI. The CDR3 protein is CASSEGSRVGNQPQHF. CDR3 sequence (DNA): TGCGCCAGCAGTGAAGGTTCCAGGGTCGGCAATCAGCCCCAGCATTTT.

The chain uses TRBV4-1 and TRBJ2-2; possibly TRBD1 for D (6 bases). The germline CDR1 and CDR2 sequences are MGHRA and YSYEKL. The CDR3 contains 17 residues. V was trimmed by 4 bases and J by 1 base, leaving 16 bases between them. CDR3 nucleotides: TGCGCCAGCAGCCCCATATCCAGGGGAAGGAACACCGGGGAGCTGTTTTTT. Its translation is CASSPISRGRNTGELFF.

This chain uses TRBV18 with TRBJ2-7; 8 nucleotides line up with TRBD2. The CDR3 runs to 15 residues. Germline values: CDR1 KGHSH, CDR2 LQKENI. The J segment lost 9 bases and the V segment lost 0 bases, leaving 10 bases of the junction unmatched. The DNA of the CDR3 is TGTGCCAGCTCACCACCAGAAGGACTAGCAGCGTCGCAGTACTTC. It codes for CASSPPEGLAASQYF.

The V call is TRBV28, the J call TRBJ1-2, with TRBD1 identical over 10 bases. CDR3 length: 15 amino acids. Per the germline V gene, CDR1 is MDHEN and CDR2 is SYDVKM. The trim removed 5 bases at V and 7 bases at J, leaving 10 bases unmatched. The CDR3 protein is CASSTPGQGFSGYTF. In DNA form, the CDR3 reads TGTGCCAGCAGTACCCCGGGACAGGGGTTCTCTGGCTACACCTTC.

This clone occurred a few times. This sequence joins TRBV6-1 and TRBJ1-5; D unclear. The V gene lost 2 bases and the J gene lost 7 bases, with 9 bases spanning the gap. Germline loops: CDR1 MNHNS, CDR2 SASEGT. This CDR3 region has 13 residues. This CDR3 is CASSESGMQPQHF. CDR3 in DNA: TGTGCCAGCAGTGAATCGGGGATGCAGCCCCAGCATTTT.

The CDR3 DNA sequence: TGTGCCATCAGCCGACAGGACCCAGATACGCAGTATTTT. Amino acids: CAISRQDPDTQYF. This chain links TRBV10-3 with TRBJ2-3; TRBD1 might be the D (6 bases). CDR1 is ENHRY and CDR2 is SYGVKD in the germline V gene. The CDR3 consists of 13 residues. Trimming shortened V by 6 bases and J by 4 bases, and 11 bases separated the two germline ends.

The gene calls are TRBV28 and TRBJ1-2, with TRBD1 as a possible D gene (5 bases). Germline V gene data show CDR1 as MDHEN and CDR2 as SYDVKM. Between the trimmed V and J ends, which lost 3 bases and 4 bases, there was a span of 9 bases. The CDR3 spans 13 residues. The CDR3 is CASSFRGLYGYTF. The CDR3 region has the DNA TGTGCCAGCAGTTTTCGGGGACTCTATGGCTACACCTTC.

V gene TRBV10-1 combines with J gene TRBJ2-7; weak D call: TRBD1 (6 bases). V lost 3 bases, J lost 1 base, and 13 bases lay in between. Germline CDR1 reads WNHNN; CDR2 reads SYGVQD (reference sequence). The CDR3 consists of 15 residues. CDR3 nucleotides: TGCGCCAGCAGTGAAGGTCAGGGGAGTTCCTACGAGCAGTACTTC. Protein product: CASSEGQGSSYEQYF.

The rearrangement joins TRBV6-5 to TRBJ1-5; TRBD1 matches at 7 bases. Germline values: CDR1 MNHEY, CDR2 SVGAGI. The CDR3 covers 13 residues. With V trimmed by 4 bases and J by 4 bases, 1 base remained unmatched. CDR3 coding DNA: TGTGCCAGCAGTTTACAGGGGAATCAGCCCCAGCATTTT. Its protein product is CASSLQGNQPQHF.